These 23 T cell receptor beta chains came from one sample sequenced in a study of identifying expanded T cells in peripheral blood. TCRdb's copy holds only in-frame clones and misses some; the assay was immunoSEQ multiplex PCR. The sample contains tens of thousands of clones, 84% of which appear only once. The source material was blood. The origin of the receptors is a person between 18 and 75 years old in good health.

The chain has TRBV9 and TRBJ2-3; no firm D call. The CDR3 contains 12 residues. Germline CDR1 and CDR2: SGDLS and YYNGEE. V gave up 0 bases and J gave up 4 bases, with 3 bases separating them. The CDR3 coding sequence is TGTGCCAGCAGCGTAGTACCAGATACGCAGTATTTT. It yields the protein CASSVVPDTQYF.

The J gene is TRBJ1-2, the V gene TRBV7-8; a possible D gene is TRBD1 (5 bases). CDR3 length: 14 amino acids. V was cut by 5 bases and J by 6 bases, with 16 bases left in between. Looked up from germline, CDR1 is SGHVS and CDR2 is FQNEAQ. This chain's CDR3 is CASSLEGRGHGYTF. The CDR3 region has the DNA TGTGCCAGCAGCCTCGAGGGGAGGGGTCATGGCTACACCTTC.

The chain joins TRBV7-8 to TRBJ2-1; no clear D gene. Trimming shortened V by 3 bases and J by 5 bases, and 11 bases separated the two germline ends. Germline values: CDR1 SGHVS, CDR2 FQNEAQ. The CDR3 length is 14 residues. The CDR3 loop reads CASSFTWPDNEQFF. CDR3 in DNA: TGTGCCAGCAGCTTTACGTGGCCCGACAATGAGCAGTTCTTC.

J is TRBJ2-1 and V is TRBV27, with TRBD2 identical over 12 bases. This CDR3 has 14 residues. Germline V CDR1 and CDR2: MNHEY, SMNVEV (reference sequence). Trimming cost V 6 bases and J 10 bases; bases outside gene matches: 7. The CDR3 nucleotides are TGTGCCAGCAGGACGGCTGGACTAGCGGGGGAGCAGTTCTTC. Its translation is CASRTAGLAGEQFF.

This sequence joins TRBV7-2 and TRBJ2-3; D is unclear. The V and J ends lost 2 bases and 6 bases respectively, with 6 bases between them. Germline V gene data show CDR1 as SGHTA and CDR2 as FQGNSA. The length of the CDR3 is 12 residues. The CDR3 DNA is TGTGCCAGCAGCTTATCCATTGATACGCAGTATTTT. Protein product: CASSLSIDTQYF.

This clone has just a few counts. The V gene is TRBV28, the J gene TRBJ1-5; a possible D gene is TRBD1 (5 bases). The CDR3 length is 15 residues. The germline gives CDR1 MDHEN, CDR2 SYDVKM. V lost 6 bases and J 0 bases, leaving 12 bases between the germline ends. DNA for the CDR3: TGTGCCAGCAGCAGGGATCTGTATAGCAATCAGCCCCAGCATTTT. It encodes CASSRDLYSNQPQHF.

This chain connects TRBV7-8 to TRBJ1-5; D gene uncertain. The V end was cut by 1 base, the J end by 0 bases, with 10 bases between. Germline values: CDR1 SGHVS, CDR2 FQNEAQ. CDR3 size: 16 residues. CDR3 in DNA: TGTGCCAGCAGCTTAGAAGATAGGGCTAGCAATCAGCCCCAGCATTTT. Protein: CASSLEDRASNQPQHF.

V usage is TRBV7-2 and J usage is TRBJ2-5; the match to TRBD2 covers 8 bases. CDR3 size: 14 residues. V lost 5 bases and J lost 5; bases outside the gene matches: 7. CDR1 is SGHTA, CDR2 FQGNSA, per germline. In DNA, the CDR3 is TGTGCCAGCAGCCGAGGCGGGGGGCGTGAGACCCAGTACTTC. It encodes CASSRGGGRETQYF.

CDR3 protein: CATSSGMGVGYTF. DNA for the CDR3: TGTGCCACCAGCTCCGGTATGGGGGTTGGCTACACCTTC. The V gene is TRBV15, the J gene TRBJ1-2; maybe TRBD1 (5 bases). This CDR3 spans 13 amino acids. Germline assignment: CDR1 LNHNV and CDR2 YYDKDF (reference sequence). Between the trimmed V and J ends, which lost 5 bases and 7 bases, there was a span of 14 bases.

The V call is TRBV30, the J call TRBJ2-7, with 11 positions matching TRBD2. V was clipped by 4 bases and J by 2 bases; unmatched bases: 10. CDR1 GTSNPN and CDR2 SVGIG come from the germline V gene (reference sequence). The CDR3 covers 16 residues. CDR3 nucleotides: TGTGCCTGGACCCTAGCGGGAGGCTCACGCGCCTACGAGCAGTACTTC. Translated: CAWTLAGGSRAYEQYF.

This chain connects TRBV28 to TRBJ1-2, with 7 bases matching TRBD1. V lost 1 base to trimming and J lost 7 bases; unmatched junction nucleotides: 9. The CDR3 runs 15 residues. CDR1 and CDR2 (germline): MDHEN, SYDVKM. The CDR3 DNA sequence: TGTGCCAGCAGTTTATCAGGGGGGGACTATCTTGGCTACACCTTC. Its protein product is CASSLSGGDYLGYTF.

The chain carries TRBV7-6 and TRBJ2-3, with TRBD1 matching 7 bases. Germline lookup yields CDR1 SGHVS and CDR2 FNYEAQ. This CDR3 spans 16 amino acids. The trim removed 4 bases at V and 1 base at J, leaving 8 bases unmatched. CDR3 in amino acids: CASSSPYDRGTDTQYF. The CDR3 nucleotides are TGTGCCAGCAGCTCACCCTACGACAGGGGCACAGATACGCAGTATTTT.

This clone is medium-sized in the sample. CDR3 sequence: CASSQVILATLFF. For the CDR3, the DNA is TGCGCCAGCAGCCAAGTGATCCTCGCCACCCTGTTTTTT. The rearrangement uses TRBV4-3 and TRBJ2-2; D gene ambiguous. Germline V CDR1 and CDR2: LGHNA, YSLEER. The CDR3 is 13 amino acids. V lost 1 base and J 14 bases, leaving 14 bases between the germline ends.

CDR3 coding DNA: TGTGCCAGTTCTCCGGGACTAGCGGCCGCGAACACCGGGGAGCTGTTTTTT. Translating it yields CASSPGLAAANTGELFF. The chain couples TRBV18 to TRBJ2-2, with 11 bases identical to TRBD2. V lost 9 bases, J lost 0 bases, and 9 bases stayed unmatched. CDR3 length: 17 residues. Looked up from germline, CDR1 is KGHSH and CDR2 is LQKENI.

The chain employs TRBV19 and TRBJ2-5, with 9 bases lining up with TRBD1. V trimming: 5 bases; J trimming: 2 bases; junction bases outside the gene matches: 12. Germline lookup yields CDR1 LNHDA and CDR2 SQIVND (reference sequence). The CDR3 extends over 17 amino acids. CDR3 sequence (DNA): TGTGCCAGTAGTCTGACAGGGGGGACTACCATACAAGAGACCCAGTACTTC. Amino acid sequence: CASSLTGGTTIQETQYF.

The chain is built from TRBV2 and TRBJ1-1, with 7 bases fitting TRBD1. The CDR3 loop spans 13 amino acids. Trimming at V came to 7 bases and at J to 1 base, leaving 3 bases not matched to a gene. The V gene's germline CDR1 is SNHLY and CDR2 FYNNEI. CDR3 protein: CASKGAENTEAFF. CDR3 DNA: TGTGCCAGCAAGGGGGCGGAGAACACTGAAGCTTTCTTT.

V is TRBV7-2 and J is TRBJ2-7; 7 positions match TRBD1. The CDR3 runs 12 residues. Germline CDR1 is SGHTA and CDR2 is FQGNSA. With V trimmed by 6 bases and J by 6 bases, 5 bases remained unmatched. The CDR3 bases are TGTGCCAGCAGTTCACAGGGGATCGAGCAGTACTTC. Protein: CASSSQGIEQYF.

This chain connects TRBV28 to TRBJ1-3; unclear D gene. V was pared by 3 bases and J by 4 bases, with 13 bases between. There are 15 residues in the CDR3. Germline V gene sequence: CDR1 MDHEN, CDR2 SYDVKM. The CDR3 nucleotides are TGTGCCAGCAGTTTCGCCGCCCCGGGGGGAAACACCATATATTTT. It codes for CASSFAAPGGNTIYF.

The rearrangement links TRBV19 to TRBJ2-7; D is unclear. Trimming pared 7 bases from V and 3 bases from J, leaving 7 bases between. This CDR3 is built from 11 residues. Germline V CDR1 and CDR2: LNHDA, SQIVND (reference sequence). The CDR3 here is CASNRGYEQYF. CDR3 sequence (DNA): TGTGCCAGTAATCGCGGCTACGAGCAGTACTTC.

The chain combines TRBV2 with TRBJ2-5; tentatively, D is TRBD1 (7 bases). This CDR3 contains 15 residues. Germline V gene sequence: CDR1 SNHLY, CDR2 FYNNEI. V dropped 1 base and J dropped 4 bases, with 13 bases sitting between them. The CDR3 here is CASSEGAGGGETQYF. DNA of the CDR3: TGTGCCAGCAGTGAAGGGGCAGGGGGAGGAGAGACCCAGTACTTC.

This rearrangement joins TRBV28 to TRBJ2-5; 9 bases are a match to TRBD2. The CDR3 covers 13 residues. The V segment lost 6 bases and the J segment 5 bases; nucleotides outside the gene matches: 4. Germline CDR1 reads MDHEN; CDR2 reads SYDVKM. CDR3 bases: TGTGCCAGCAGCATAGCGGGAGTGGAGACCCAGTACTTC. Its translation is CASSIAGVETQYF.

The CDR3 here is CASISRDSPYEQYF. The CDR3 DNA reads as TGTGCCAGTATATCCAGGGACAGCCCCTACGAGCAGTACTTC. The chain couples TRBV19 to TRBJ2-7; 7 nucleotides line up with TRBD1. Germline CDR1 is LNHDA and CDR2 is SQIVND (reference sequence). V was pared by 7 bases and J by 2 bases, with 8 bases of the junction left unmatched. This CDR3 comprises 14 residues. The whole variable domain, filled in from reference TRBV19 and TRBJ2-7, reads DGGITQSPKYLFRKEGQNVTLSCEQNLNHDAMYWYRQDPGQGLRLIYYSQIVNDFQKGDIAEGYSVSREKKESFPLTVTSAQKNPTAFYLCASISRDSPYEQYFGPGTRLTVT.

The V and J genes are TRBV30 and TRBJ1-5; possibly TRBD1 for D (6 bases). The CDR3 is 14 residues long. Trimming removed 3 bases from V and 3 bases from J, with 12 bases in between. Germline CDR1 and CDR2: GTSNPN and SVGIG (reference sequence). In DNA form, the CDR3 reads TGTGCCTGGAGCCTAGGGGGGTTCAATCAGCCCCAGCATTTT. This gives the protein CAWSLGGFNQPQHF.